The rows below give T cell receptor beta chains drawn from one sample of a study of T cells in Graves' hyperthyroidism and ophthalmopathy. TCRdb analysed the multiplex PCR reads with MiXCR anew, one entry per CDR3 protein. The table includes about 480,000 distinct CDR3 sequences, around an eighth detected once. What was sequenced was blood. Every receptor here comes from a woman aged 18-29 years with Graves' hyperthyroidism. CDR3s include the opening cysteine and the closing phenylalanine or tryptophan. The D gene is left open where the match is weak. Not all rows give a size; the values are once, few, many and, for expanded clones, a class.

cdr3_nt: TGTGCCAGCAGTCCGGGACAGGGGGTACGCAGTGAAGCTTTCTTT
cdr3_aa: CASSPGQGVRSEAFF
v_call: TRBV6-1
clone_size: many
d_call: TRBD1
j_call: TRBJ1-1

cdr3_nt: TGCAGCGTCAAAACGGAGACCCAGTACTTC
cdr3_aa: CSVKTETQYF
v_call: TRBV29-1
clone_size: .
d_call: .
j_call: TRBJ2-5

cdr3_nt: TGTGCCAGCTCACCACTAGCGGGAGGGCCCCGATACAATGAGCAGTTCTTC
cdr3_aa: CASSPLAGGPRYNEQFF
v_call: TRBV18
clone_size: many
d_call: TRBD2
j_call: TRBJ2-1

cdr3_nt: TGTGCCAGCAGTTACGTGGGGGCGGGGGGCACTGAAGCTTTCTTT
cdr3_aa: CASSYVGAGGTEAFF
v_call: TRBV6-5
clone_size: .
d_call: .
j_call: TRBJ1-1

cdr3_nt: TGTGCCAGCAGGGGTGGGGGAACCAACTATGGCTACACCTTC
cdr3_aa: CASRGGGTNYGYTF
v_call: TRBV2
clone_size: many
d_call: .
j_call: TRBJ1-2

cdr3_nt: TGTGCCACCAGGGAGGGGGGGACAGATACGCAGTATTTT
cdr3_aa: CATREGGTDTQYF
v_call: TRBV24-1
clone_size: few
d_call: .
j_call: TRBJ2-3

cdr3_nt: TGTGCCAGCAGTATCCCAGGGGATCAAAGCAATCAGCCCCAGCATTTT
cdr3_aa: CASSIPGDQSNQPQHF
v_call: TRBV19
clone_size: .
d_call: .
j_call: TRBJ1-5

cdr3_nt: TGTGCCCGCCGTCGGGGGGCGGATGGCTACACCTTC
cdr3_aa: CARRRGADGYTF
v_call: TRBV30
clone_size: once
d_call: .
j_call: TRBJ1-2

cdr3_nt: TGTGCCAGCACCCCGGGACTAGCGAAGGGGGAGCAGTACTTC
cdr3_aa: CASTPGLAKGEQYF
v_call: TRBV12-3/TRBV12-4
clone_size: many
d_call: TRBD2
j_call: TRBJ2-7

cdr3_nt: TGCAGCGTTGACAACACAGATACGCAGTATTTT
cdr3_aa: CSVDNTDTQYF
v_call: TRBV29-1
clone_size: many
d_call: .
j_call: TRBJ2-3

cdr3_nt: TGTGCCAGTACCCCTTCCGACGACGGTCAGCCCCAGCATTTT
cdr3_aa: CASTPSDDGQPQHF
v_call: TRBV19
clone_size: many
d_call: .
j_call: TRBJ1-5

cdr3_nt: TGTGCCAGCAGCCCGGGACTAGTCGCGCAGGAGACCCAGTACTTC
cdr3_aa: CASSPGLVAQETQYF
v_call: TRBV5-6
clone_size: .
d_call: TRBD2
j_call: TRBJ2-5